These 27 T cell receptor beta chains share one sample of origin, sequenced in a study of CD8 T cells in Susac syndrome. When the RNA was reverse transcribed, random hexamers were used with an input of about 0.5 to 1 ug. TCRdb itself ran the immunoSEQ multiplex PCR reads through MiXCR, one entry per CDR3 protein. The sample lists 100,000 to 150,000 distinct CDR3 sequences, approximately 95% seen once, with roughly 0.3% in the top ten. What was sequenced was CD8+ T cells from PBMCs. The origin of the receptors is a human donor with multiple sclerosis.

The chain links TRBV7-9 to TRBJ2-7; either TRBD1 or TRBD2 may fit D (6 bases each). CDR1 is SEHNR and CDR2 is FQNEAQ in the germline V gene (reference sequence). The V and J ends lost 7 bases and 2 bases respectively, with 15 bases between them. This CDR3 has 14 amino acids. CDR3 amino acids: CASNPVGGTYEQYF. CDR3 DNA sequence: TGTGCCAGCAACCCGGTCGGGGGCACCTACGAGCAGTACTTC.

The chain carries TRBV5-1 and TRBJ2-1; no clear D. V dropped 4 bases and J dropped 8 bases, with 7 bases sitting between them. This CDR3 comprises 11 residues. Germline lookup yields CDR1 SGHRS and CDR2 YFSETQ. The DNA for the CDR3 is TGCGCCAGCAGCACACTTGATGAGCAGTTCTTC. Translating it yields CASSTLDEQFF.

This sequence joins TRBV9 and TRBJ2-3; no clear D gene. Germline CDR1 reads SGDLS; CDR2 reads YYNGEE. CDR3 length: 17 residues. Deletions cut 4 bases from V and 2 bases from J, with 20 bases between. In nucleotides, the CDR3 is TGTGCCAGCAGCTCCCGTGGGCGACCTGGGCACACAGATACGCAGTATTTT. It translates to CASSSRGRPGHTDTQYF.

The chain recombines TRBV27 with TRBJ2-3; D gene ambiguous. CDR3 length equals 14 residues. Trimming left V 7 bases short and J 6 bases short, with 17 bases between. CDR1 and CDR2 from the germline V gene are MNHEY and SMNVEV (reference sequence). CDR3 DNA sequence: TGTGCCAGCACCCTCCGGGTATCCGAGGATACGCAGTATTTT. This gives the protein CASTLRVSEDTQYF.

V usage is TRBV12-3 or TRBV12-4 and J usage is TRBJ1-2, with 7 bases identical to TRBD1. The CDR3 consists of 14 residues. Trimming took 1 base from V and 6 from J; bases not matched to a gene: 5. CDR3 loop: CASSLGPGGNGYTF. In DNA form, the CDR3 reads TGTGCCAGCAGTTTAGGTCCAGGGGGAAATGGCTACACCTTC.

The J gene is TRBJ1-3, the V gene TRBV15; D is uncertain. The V end lost 0 bases, the J end lost 0 bases, and 9 bases lay between the germline ends. Germline V gives CDR1 LNHNV, CDR2 YYDKDF (reference sequence). The CDR3 runs to 16 residues. CDR3 bases: TGTGCCACCAGCAGAGATACGGGAAACTCTGGAAACACCATATATTTT. It specifies CATSRDTGNSGNTIYF.

The gene calls are TRBV3-1 and TRBJ2-5; TRBD2 agrees at 11 bases. Germline trimming cut 2 bases from V and 5 bases from J; bases unmatched to any gene: 4. CDR3 length: 15 amino acids. Germline CDR1 reads LGHDT; CDR2 reads YNNKEL (reference sequence). The DNA of the CDR3 is TGTGCCAGCAGCCAAACCCGGACTAGCGGGGAGACCCAGTACTTC. Protein: CASSQTRTSGETQYF.

The V and J genes are TRBV12-1 and TRBJ1-1. TRBV12-1 is assigned pseudogene status. CDR3 size: 14 residues. For the CDR3, the DNA is TGTGCCAGCAGCTTAGGGATCTTTCGCGCTGAAGCTTTCTTT. This encodes CASSLGIFRAEAFF.

V and J are TRBV7-9 and TRBJ1-3; TRBD1 agrees at 8 bases. V lost 5 bases, J lost 5 bases, and 8 bases stayed unmatched. This CDR3 has 15 amino acids. The V gene's germline CDR1 is SEHNR and CDR2 FQNEAQ (reference sequence). The DNA for the CDR3 is TGTGCCAGCAGCCAGCGGACAGGGCCGAGAAACACCATATATTTT. It specifies CASSQRTGPRNTIYF. The whole variable domain, filled in from reference TRBV7-9 and TRBJ1-3, reads DTGVSQNPRHKITKRGQNVTFRCDPISEHNRLYWYRQTLGQGPEFLTYFQNEAQLEKSRLLSDRFSAERPKGSFSTLEIQRTEQGDSAMYLCASSQRTGPRNTIYFGEGSWLTVV.

This clonotype was picked up one time. The chain couples TRBV5-4 to TRBJ1-3; unclear D gene. The germline V gene has CDR1 SGHNT and CDR2 YYREEE (reference sequence). The CDR3 consists of 15 residues. Trimming cost V 2 bases and J 1 base, with 10 bases left between them. CDR3 in amino acids: CASSFDQGSGNTIYF. For the CDR3, the DNA is TGTGCCAGCAGCTTTGACCAAGGTTCTGGAAACACCATATATTTT.

V is TRBV11-2 and J is TRBJ1-5, with D unclear. CDR1 is SGHAT, CDR2 FQNNGV, per germline. Trimming cost V 1 base and J 4 bases, with 11 bases left between them. The CDR3 loop spans 15 amino acids. The CDR3 sequence is CASSLAEGWNQPQHF. CDR3 sequence (DNA): TGTGCCAGCAGCTTAGCTGAGGGCTGGAATCAGCCCCAGCATTTT.

The chain recombines TRBV2 with TRBJ1-1; D unresolved. Per the germline V gene, CDR1 is SNHLY and CDR2 is FYNNEI. CDR3 length: 13 residues. Trimming removed 2 bases at V and 3 bases at J, with 7 bases between. The CDR3 nucleotides are TGTGCCAGCAGTGAAACCCAGTACACTGAAGCTTTCTTT. Amino acid sequence: CASSETQYTEAFF.

This clonotype appeared a few times. This rearrangement joins TRBV18 to TRBJ2-5, with no clear D. The germline CDR1 and CDR2 sequences are KGHSH and LQKENI. V lost 8 bases to trimming and J lost 4 bases, with 5 bases between them. The CDR3 is made up of 10 amino acids. Here the CDR3 reads CASGGETQYF. CDR3 bases: TGTGCCAGCGGCGGAGAGACCCAGTACTTC.

The V call is TRBV13, the J call TRBJ2-1, with D unclear. Germline CDR1 and CDR2: PRHDT and FYEKMQ (reference sequence). The CDR3 has 16 residues. Trimming stripped 5 bases from V and 5 bases from J, with 19 bases between. The CDR3 sequence is CASSGLLRVGNNEQFF. Written as DNA, the CDR3 is TGTGCCAGCAGCGGCCTTTTGAGAGTGGGGAACAATGAGCAGTTCTTC.

V usage is TRBV6-6 and J usage is TRBJ2-7; D uncertain. Trimming pared 8 bases from V and 3 bases from J, leaving 11 bases between. Germline V lookup: CDR1 MNHNY, CDR2 SVGAGI (reference sequence). The CDR3 loop spans 12 amino acids. CDR3 loop: CASGGPNYEQYF. CDR3 sequence (DNA): TGTGCCAGCGGCGGCCCAAACTACGAGCAGTACTTC.

The chain couples TRBV11-2 to TRBJ2-5; 8 nucleotides match TRBD2. The V gene's germline CDR1 is SGHAT and CDR2 FQNNGV. CDR3 length equals 15 residues. V lost 4 bases to trimming and J lost 2 bases; unmatched junction nucleotides: 6. CDR3 DNA: TGTGCCAGCAGCTCCGAGCGGGGGATTCAAGAGACCCAGTACTTC. This translates into CASSSERGIQETQYF.

This chain joins TRBV19 and TRBJ1-1; maybe TRBD1 (5 bases). V was cut by 9 bases and J by 0 bases, with 11 bases left in between. The CDR3 is 13 residues long. The germline CDR1 and CDR2 sequences are LNHDA and SQIVND (reference sequence). The CDR3 DNA is TGTGCCAGCAAGGGGCGGATGAACACTGAAGCTTTCTTT. Its translation is CASKGRMNTEAFF.

V gene TRBV4-1 combines with J gene TRBJ1-1; D may be TRBD1 (5 bases). Germline V gene sequence: CDR1 MGHRA, CDR2 YSYEKL. V lost 0 bases to trimming and J lost 1 base, with 15 bases between them. The CDR3 extends over 17 amino acids. CDR3 residues: CASSQDLGVMGNTEAFF. The CDR3 DNA sequence: TGCGCCAGCAGCCAAGATCTGGGGGTAATGGGGAACACTGAAGCTTTCTTT.

The chain employs TRBV30 and TRBJ2-7, with a tentative D call TRBD2 (5 bases). From germline, CDR1 is GTSNPN and CDR2 SVGIG (reference sequence). Trimming stripped 0 bases from V and 2 bases from J, with 8 bases between. The CDR3 spans 13 residues. In DNA form, the CDR3 reads TGTGCCTGGAGTGTGGCCGGGGCCTACGAGCAGTACGTC. Protein product: CAWSVAGAYEQYV.

This clonotype was seen a single time. The rearrangement uses TRBV5-1 and TRBJ2-1; 8 nucleotides agree with TRBD2. The junction had 7 bases not matched to a gene; V was cut back by 5 bases and J by 3 bases. CDR3 length: 15 amino acids. CDR1 and CDR2 from the germline V gene are SGHRS and YFSETQ. CDR3 sequence: CASSSGTSLYNEQFF. DNA of the CDR3: TGCGCCAGCAGTTCCGGGACTAGTCTCTACAATGAGCAGTTCTTC.

The J gene is TRBJ2-1, the V gene TRBV2; 15 nucleotides match TRBD2. Germline V gene lookup returns CDR1 SNHLY and CDR2 FYNNEI. With V trimmed by 9 bases and J by 9 bases, 6 bases remained unmatched. This CDR3 is built from 14 residues. The CDR3 sequence is CASGTSGGPPEQFF. The CDR3 bases are TGTGCCAGTGGGACTAGCGGGGGGCCGCCTGAGCAGTTCTTC.

V gene TRBV30 combines with J gene TRBJ1-1, with D maybe TRBD1 (5 bases). The CDR3 is 15 amino acids. Germline V gene data show CDR1 as GTSNPN and CDR2 as SVGIG (reference sequence). V shed 0 bases and J shed 0 bases, with 11 bases lying between them. This CDR3 reads CAWSVRRQMNTEAFF. The CDR3 nucleotides read TGTGCCTGGAGTGTAAGGCGACAGATGAACACTGAAGCTTTCTTT.

The chain is built from TRBV6-6 and TRBJ1-4, with D maybe TRBD1 (6 bases). In germline, CDR1 is MNHNY, CDR2 SVGAGI (reference sequence). The V gene lost 0 bases and the J gene lost 8 bases, with 13 bases spanning the gap. The CDR3 has 15 amino acids. The CDR3: CASSYSRGREEKLFF. The CDR3 DNA reads as TGTGCCAGCAGTTACTCGCGGGGGCGCGAAGAAAAACTGTTTTTT.

V gene TRBV6-2 or TRBV6-3 combines with J gene TRBJ2-2; D is undetermined. The germline V gene encodes CDR1 MNHEY and CDR2 SVGEGT. Trimming cost V 6 bases and J 7 bases, with 9 bases left between them. This CDR3 has 12 amino acids. This CDR3 is CASSHGDGELFF. The CDR3, as DNA: TGTGCCAGCAGCCATGGGGACGGGGAGCTGTTTTTT.

The V call is TRBV20-1, the J call TRBJ2-5; 7 bases fit TRBD2. The V gene's germline CDR1 is DFQATT and CDR2 SNEGSKA (reference sequence). The CDR3 consists of 12 residues. V lost 3 bases, J lost 5 bases, and 3 bases stayed unmatched. The CDR3 nucleotides read TGCAGTGCTAGGGCGGGAGAGGAGACCCAGTACTTC. This gives the protein CSARAGEETQYF.

The genes are TRBV6-1 and TRBJ2-7; the D is unclear. CDR1 and CDR2 (germline): MNHNS, SASEGT. The CDR3 contains 14 residues. Between the trimmed V and J ends, which lost 1 base and 2 bases, there was a span of 9 bases. DNA of the CDR3: TGTGCCAGCAGTGAAGTTCGCGGTCCCTACGAGCAGTACTTC. Its protein product is CASSEVRGPYEQYF.

The gene calls are TRBV7-8 and TRBJ2-7, with 8 positions matching TRBD1. The CDR3 extends over 14 amino acids. Germline assignment: CDR1 SGHVS and CDR2 FQNEAQ. J was trimmed by 2 bases and V by 5 bases; bases with no gene match: 5. CDR3 sequence (DNA): TGTGCCAGCAGCCTGGGACAGGTAGCCTACGAGCAGTACTTC. Its translation: CASSLGQVAYEQYF. Full variable domain (outside the CDR3, taken from reference TRBV7-8 and TRBJ2-7): GAGVSQSPRYKVAKRGQDVALRCDPISGHVSLFWYQQALGQGPEFLTYFQNEAQLDKSGLPSDRFFAERPEGSVSTLKIQRTQQEDSAVYLCASSLGQVAYEQYFGPGTRLTVT.